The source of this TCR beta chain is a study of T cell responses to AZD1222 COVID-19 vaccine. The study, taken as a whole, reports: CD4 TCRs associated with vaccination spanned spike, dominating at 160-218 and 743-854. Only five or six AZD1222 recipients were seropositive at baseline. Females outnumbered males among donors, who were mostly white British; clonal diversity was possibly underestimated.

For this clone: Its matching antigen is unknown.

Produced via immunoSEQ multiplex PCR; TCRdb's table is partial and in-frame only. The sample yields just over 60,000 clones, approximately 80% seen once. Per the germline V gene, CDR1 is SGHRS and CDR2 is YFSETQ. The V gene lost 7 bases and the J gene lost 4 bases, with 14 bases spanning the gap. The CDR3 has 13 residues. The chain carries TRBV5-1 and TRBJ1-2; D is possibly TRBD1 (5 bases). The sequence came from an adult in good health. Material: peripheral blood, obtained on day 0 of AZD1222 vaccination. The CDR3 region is CASRQETAYGYTF. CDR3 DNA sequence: TGCGCCAGCCGGCAGGAGACAGCCTATGGCTACACCTTC.